This entry lists 3 T cell receptor beta chains sequenced from one sample in a study of T cell repertoires in cytomegalovirus infection. TCRdb itself ran the reads through MiXCR, one entry per CDR3 protein. Altogether fewer than 550,000 distinct CDR3 sequences are present, 16% being singletons, with the ten largest covering approximately 24%. Sequenced material: CD8+ T cells from PBMCs. These receptors were collected from a human donor in good health (CMV status not recorded). Some clones in this sample may be carry-over from other donors' samples.

As to this clonotype: The CDR3 ends on some other residue instead of the conserved phenylalanine or tryptophan, so this is likely a read error. The chain combines TRBV5-1 with TRBJ2-1, with D perhaps being TRBD1 or TRBD2 (5 bases each). V lost 4 bases to trimming and J lost 2 bases, with 7 bases between them. The CDR3 spans 13 residues. Looked up from germline, CDR1 is SGHRS and CDR2 is YFSETQ. The CDR3 sequence is CASSQGAYNEQFL. The CDR3 DNA sequence: TGCGCCAGCAGCCAGGGAGCCTACAATGAGCAGTTCTTA.

This sequence joins TRBV24-1 and TRBJ2-2; 9 bases match TRBD2. CDR3 length: 15 residues. V was clipped by 5 bases and J by 4 bases; unmatched bases: 4. Germline V gene data show CDR1 as KGHDR and CDR2 as SFDVKD. CDR3 sequence (DNA): TGTGCCACCAGTGCCTCGCGGGGGGGCACCGGGGAGCTGTTTTTT. It is translated as CATSASRGGTGELFF.

This clonotype was observed at least ten times. The chain joins TRBV7-2 to TRBJ2-7; D may match TRBD1 or TRBD2 (6 bases each). Trimming cost V 1 base and J 11 bases, with 9 bases left between them. This CDR3 spans 11 amino acids. Germline lookup yields CDR1 SGHTA and CDR2 FQGNSA. CDR3 in DNA: TGTGCCAGCAGCTTAGGGCGGGACAAGTACTTC. This encodes CASSLGRDKYF. Combining the CDR3 with reference TRBV7-2 and TRBJ2-7 gives the whole variable domain GAGVSQSPSNKVTEKGKDVELRCDPISGHTALYWYRQSLGQGLEFLIYFQGNSAPDKSGLPSDRFSAERTGGSVSTLTIQRTQQEDSAVYLCASSLGRDKYFGPGTRLTVT.